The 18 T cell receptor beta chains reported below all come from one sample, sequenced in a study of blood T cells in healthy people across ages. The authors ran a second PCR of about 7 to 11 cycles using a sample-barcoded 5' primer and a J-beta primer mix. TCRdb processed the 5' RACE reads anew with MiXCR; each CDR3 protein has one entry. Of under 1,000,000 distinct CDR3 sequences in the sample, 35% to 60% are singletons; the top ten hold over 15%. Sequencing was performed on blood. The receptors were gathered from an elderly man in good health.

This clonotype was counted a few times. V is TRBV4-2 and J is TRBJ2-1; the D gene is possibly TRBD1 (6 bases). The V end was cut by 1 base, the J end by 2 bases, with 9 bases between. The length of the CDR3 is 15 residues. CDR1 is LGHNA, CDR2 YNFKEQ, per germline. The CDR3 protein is CASSQGRTAYNEQFF. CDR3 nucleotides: TGTGCCAGCAGCCAAGGAAGGACAGCCTACAATGAGCAGTTCTTC.

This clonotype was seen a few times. The CDR3 is CASSQDLGGYSYEQYF. DNA for the CDR3: TGCGCCAGCAGCCAAGATTTAGGCGGGTATTCCTACGAGCAGTACTTC. The chain couples TRBV4-3 to TRBJ2-7, with D possibly being TRBD2 (5 bases). This CDR3 contains 16 residues. Trimming took 0 bases from V and 1 from J, leaving 13 bases between them. From germline, CDR1 is LGHNA and CDR2 YSLEER.

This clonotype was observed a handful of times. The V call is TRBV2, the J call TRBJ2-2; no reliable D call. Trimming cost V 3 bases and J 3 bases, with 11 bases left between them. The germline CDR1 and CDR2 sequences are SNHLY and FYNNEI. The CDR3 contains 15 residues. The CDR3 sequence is CASSESVLYTGELFF. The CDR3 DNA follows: TGTGCCAGCAGTGAGTCGGTCCTTTACACCGGGGAGCTGTTTTTT.

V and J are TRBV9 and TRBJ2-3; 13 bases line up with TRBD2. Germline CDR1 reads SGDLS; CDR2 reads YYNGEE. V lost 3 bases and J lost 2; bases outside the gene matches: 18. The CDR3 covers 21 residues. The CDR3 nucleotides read TGTGCCAGCAGCGGGGGGACTAGCGGGATTGAACCCCACCCCTCCACAGATACGCAGTATTTT. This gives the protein CASSGGTSGIEPHPSTDTQYF.

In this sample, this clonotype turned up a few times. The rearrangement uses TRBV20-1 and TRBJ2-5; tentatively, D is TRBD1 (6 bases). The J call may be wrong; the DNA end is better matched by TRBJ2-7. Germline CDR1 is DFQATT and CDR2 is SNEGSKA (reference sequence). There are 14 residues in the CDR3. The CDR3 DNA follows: TGCAGTGCTAGACCAGACAGGTTGGTTCGCGAGCAGTACTTC. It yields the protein CSARPDRLVREQYF.

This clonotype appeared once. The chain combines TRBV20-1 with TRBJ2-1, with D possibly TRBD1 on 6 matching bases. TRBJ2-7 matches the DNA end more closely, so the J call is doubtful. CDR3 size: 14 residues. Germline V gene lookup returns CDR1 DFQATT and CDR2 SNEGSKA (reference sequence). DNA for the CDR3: TGCAGTGGAACACCGGGACAAATCTACAATGAGCAGTACTTC. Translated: CSGTPGQIYNEQYF.

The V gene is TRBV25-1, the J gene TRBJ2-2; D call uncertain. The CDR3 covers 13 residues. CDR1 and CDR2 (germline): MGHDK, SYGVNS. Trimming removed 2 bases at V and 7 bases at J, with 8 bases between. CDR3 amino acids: CASSETRGGELFF. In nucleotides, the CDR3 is TGTGCCAGCAGTGAAACCCGTGGCGGGGAGCTGTTTTTT. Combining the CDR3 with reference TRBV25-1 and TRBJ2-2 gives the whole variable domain EADIYQTPRYLVIGTGKKITLECSQTMGHDKMYWYQQDPGMELHLIHYSYGVNSTEKGDLSSESTVSRIRTEHFPLTLESARPSHTSQYLCASSETRGGELFFGEGSRLTVL.

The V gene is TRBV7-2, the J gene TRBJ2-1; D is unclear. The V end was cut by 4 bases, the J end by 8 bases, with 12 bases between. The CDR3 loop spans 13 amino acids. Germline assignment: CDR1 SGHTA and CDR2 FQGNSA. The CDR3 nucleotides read TGTGCCAGCAGCTCAGCTTTTGTCGATGAGCAGTTCTTC. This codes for CASSSAFVDEQFF.

This CDR3 reads CASSFVGFWAFF. In nucleotides, the CDR3 is TGTGCCAGCAGTTTTGTCGGGTTTTGGGCTTTCTTT. This chain links TRBV28 with TRBJ1-1, with unresolved D. Germline V gene data show CDR1 as MDHEN and CDR2 as SYDVKM. The CDR3 is 12 residues long. V was trimmed by 3 bases and J by 11 bases, leaving 13 bases between them. The whole variable domain, filled in from reference TRBV28 and TRBJ1-1, reads DVKVTQSSRYLVKRTGEKVFLECVQDMDHENMFWYRQDPGLGLRLIYFSYDVKMKEKGDIPEGYSVSREKKERFSLILESASTNQTSMYLCASSFVGFWAFFGQGTRLTVV.

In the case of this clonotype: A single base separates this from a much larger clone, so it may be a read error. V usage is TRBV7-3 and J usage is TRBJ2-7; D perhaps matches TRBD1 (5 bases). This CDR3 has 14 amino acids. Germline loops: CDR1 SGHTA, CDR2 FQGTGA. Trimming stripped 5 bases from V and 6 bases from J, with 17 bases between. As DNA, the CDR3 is TGTGCCAGCAGCCCTACAGCAGGGAACAGCGAGCAGTACTTC. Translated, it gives CASSPTAGNSEQYF.

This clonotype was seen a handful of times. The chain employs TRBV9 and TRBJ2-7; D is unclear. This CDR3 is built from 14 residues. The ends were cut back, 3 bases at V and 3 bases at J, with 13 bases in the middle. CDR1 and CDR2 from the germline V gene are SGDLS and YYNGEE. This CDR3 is CASSAGESGYEQYF. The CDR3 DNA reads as TGTGCCAGCAGCGCCGGTGAGTCCGGCTACGAGCAGTACTTC.

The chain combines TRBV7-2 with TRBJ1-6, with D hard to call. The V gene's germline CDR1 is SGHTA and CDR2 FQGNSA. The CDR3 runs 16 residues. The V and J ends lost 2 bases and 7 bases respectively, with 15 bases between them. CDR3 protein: CASSLFGPGGNSPLHF. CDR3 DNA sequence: TGTGCCAGCAGCTTATTCGGACCGGGAGGAAATTCACCCCTCCACTTT. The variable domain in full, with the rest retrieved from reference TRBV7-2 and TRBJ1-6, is GAGVSQSPSNKVTEKGKDVELRCDPISGHTALYWYRQSLGQGLEFLIYFQGNSAPDKSGLPSDRFSAERTGGSVSTLTIQRTQQEDSAVYLCASSLFGPGGNSPLHFGNGTRLTVT.

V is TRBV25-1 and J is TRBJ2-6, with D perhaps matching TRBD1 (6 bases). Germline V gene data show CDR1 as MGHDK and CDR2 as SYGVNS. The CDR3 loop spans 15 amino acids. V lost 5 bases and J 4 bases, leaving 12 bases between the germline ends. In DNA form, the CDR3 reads TGTGCCAGCAGTCCCAACAGGGCAGGGGCCAACGTCCTGACTTTC. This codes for CASSPNRAGANVLTF.

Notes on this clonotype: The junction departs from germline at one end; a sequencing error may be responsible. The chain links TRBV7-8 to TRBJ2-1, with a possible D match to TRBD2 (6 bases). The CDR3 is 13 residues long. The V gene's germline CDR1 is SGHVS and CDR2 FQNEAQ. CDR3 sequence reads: CAGSLVVGGPEFF. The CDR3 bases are TGTGCCGGCAGCTTAGTAGTGGGAGGCCCGGAGTTCTTC.

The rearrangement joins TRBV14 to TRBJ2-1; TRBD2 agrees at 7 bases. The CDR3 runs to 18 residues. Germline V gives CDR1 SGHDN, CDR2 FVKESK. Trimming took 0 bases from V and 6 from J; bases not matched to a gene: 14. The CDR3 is CASSQDSGSAGRGNEQFF. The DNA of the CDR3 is TGTGCCAGCAGCCAAGATAGCGGATCGGCAGGGAGGGGCAATGAGCAGTTCTTC.

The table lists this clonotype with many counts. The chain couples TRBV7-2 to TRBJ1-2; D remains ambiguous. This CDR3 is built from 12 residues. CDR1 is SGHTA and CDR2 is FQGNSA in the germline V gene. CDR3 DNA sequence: TGTGCTTCCGCAAGGGCATCCGAGGGCTACACCTTC. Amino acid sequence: CASARASEGYTF.

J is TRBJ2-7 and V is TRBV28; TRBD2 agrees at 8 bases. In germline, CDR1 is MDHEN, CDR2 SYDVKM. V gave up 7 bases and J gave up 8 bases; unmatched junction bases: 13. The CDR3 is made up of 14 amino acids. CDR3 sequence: CASTFPAGEGQQYF. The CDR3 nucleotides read TGTGCCAGCACCTTTCCAGCGGGAGAAGGTCAGCAGTACTTC.

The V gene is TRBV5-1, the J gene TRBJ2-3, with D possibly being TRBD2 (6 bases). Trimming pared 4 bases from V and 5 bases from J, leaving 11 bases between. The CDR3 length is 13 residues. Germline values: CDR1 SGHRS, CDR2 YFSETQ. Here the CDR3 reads CASSALGGDTQYF. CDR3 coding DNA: TGCGCCAGCAGCGCCCTCGGGGGAGATACGCAGTATTTT.